This T cell receptor beta chain was sequenced for a study of CD8 T cells in ankylosing spondylitis. The TCR beta libraries were generated through quantitative 5'-RACE incorporating molecular barcodes. One entry per CDR3 protein, called by TCRdb with MiXCR from the 5' RACE reads. This sample yields 450,000 to 550,000 distinct CDR3 sequences, of which about 5.4% are seen a single time; around 3.6% belongs to the top ten. Study-level points and caveats: Disease-associated clones were CD8+ and fairly uncommon in peripheral blood. Reportedly, disease-linked clones are significantly enriched in ankylosing spondylitis patients' matched synovial fluid. Ankylosing spondylitis blood seemed to carry a telltale TCR beta motif made of under ten highly homologous variants. Previously reported in reactive arthritis synovial fluid and blood were some of the motif variants.

This clonotype was seen at least ten times. Antigen specificity is unknown. The CDR3 has 13 amino acids. CDR1 and CDR2 from the germline V gene are MNHEY and SVGEGT. Trimming removed 10 bases at V and 5 bases at J, with 18 bases between. What was sequenced was blood, either unsorted or a sorted T cell fraction (not recorded which). This receptor was taken from a male donor with ankylosing spondylitis. The rearrangement uses TRBV6-2 or TRBV6-3 and TRBJ2-7; D gene uncertain. The CDR3: CAIQMGLRDEQYF. DNA of the CDR3: TGTGCCATCCAGATGGGCCTCCGAGACGAGCAGTACTTC.